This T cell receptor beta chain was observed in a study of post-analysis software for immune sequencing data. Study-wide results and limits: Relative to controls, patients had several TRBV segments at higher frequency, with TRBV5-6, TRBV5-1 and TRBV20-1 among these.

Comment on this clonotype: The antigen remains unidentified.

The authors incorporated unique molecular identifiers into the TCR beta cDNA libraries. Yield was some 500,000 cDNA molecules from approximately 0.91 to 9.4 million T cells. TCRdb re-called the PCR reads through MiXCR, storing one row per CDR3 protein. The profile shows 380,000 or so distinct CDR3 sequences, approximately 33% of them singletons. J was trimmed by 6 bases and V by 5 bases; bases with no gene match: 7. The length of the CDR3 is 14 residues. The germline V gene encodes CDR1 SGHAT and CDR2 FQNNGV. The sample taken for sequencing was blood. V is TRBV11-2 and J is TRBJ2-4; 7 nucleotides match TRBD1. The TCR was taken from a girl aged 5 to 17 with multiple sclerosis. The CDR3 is CASSGLGQLNIQYF. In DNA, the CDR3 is TGTGCCAGCAGCGGCCTGGGACAGTTAAACATTCAGTACTTC.